These 26 T cell receptor beta chains came from one sample sequenced in a study of Ad26.COV2.S vaccination and SARS-CoV-2 variants. The treatment denotes: 15 to 20 received Ad26.COV2.S at low or high dose, single or two shots; 5 received placebo; per-sample allocation not given. Specimen acquisition occurred on day 63 following the initial vaccine or placebo injection. The assay was immunoSEQ multiplex PCR, and TCRdb's table has in-frame clones only and misses some. The sample lists about 440,000 clones; less than 95% were seen once. The starting material was peripheral blood, obtained in a trial of Ad26.COV2.S vaccine versus placebo. All receptors come from a person between 18 and 60 years old who received the Ad26.COV2.S COVID-19 vaccine or a placebo.

This chain joins TRBV20-1 and TRBJ2-1, with no clear D. The V end was cut by 3 bases, the J end by 8 bases, with 8 bases between. The CDR3 sequence is 11 residues long. Germline CDR1 DFQATT, CDR2 SNEGSKA (reference sequence). The CDR3 DNA reads TGCAGTGCTAGCGAGGTGCATGAGCAGTTCTTC. Protein product: CSASEVHEQFF.

The gene calls are TRBV28 and TRBJ2-7, with D uncertain. CDR1 MDHEN and CDR2 SYDVKM come from the germline V gene. The CDR3 has 12 residues. Trimming took 6 bases from V and 8 from J, leaving 14 bases between them. The CDR3 loop reads CASSTDEIQQYF. The CDR3 coding sequence is TGTGCCAGCAGCACGGACGAAATTCAGCAGTACTTC.

The gene calls are TRBV10-3 and TRBJ1-6; 8 bases agree with TRBD1. The CDR3 runs 15 residues. The V gene's germline CDR1 is ENHRY and CDR2 SYGVKD. Trimming cost V 3 bases and J 9 bases; bases outside gene matches: 7. Written as DNA, the CDR3 is TGTGCCATCAGTGAACGACAGGGGATTGGTTCACCCCTCCACTTT. This codes for CAISERQGIGSPLHF.

The J gene is TRBJ2-5, the V gene TRBV9; D unresolved. The CDR3 is made up of 13 amino acids. From germline, CDR1 is SGDLS and CDR2 YYNGEE. V shed 2 bases and J shed 5 bases, with 10 bases lying between them. The CDR3 DNA reads TGTGCCAGCAGCGTCTCTCCCGGGGAGACCCAGTACTTC. Encoded protein: CASSVSPGETQYF.

This clone was seen just once. This CDR3 reads CAIGEQKLYTF. The CDR3 DNA sequence: TGTGCCATAGGAGAACAGAAACTCTACACCTTC. This chain connects TRBV28 to TRBJ1-2, with D unclear. The germline V and J ends were trimmed by 10 bases and 10 bases, with 16 bases remaining between them. The CDR3 spans 11 residues. Per germline, CDR1 MDHEN and CDR2 SYDVKM.

Only a few counts were recorded for this clone. This sequence joins TRBV10-3 and TRBJ1-5, with a tentative D call TRBD1 (5 bases). Trimming left V 0 bases short and J 7 bases short, with 13 bases between. Looked up from germline, CDR1 is ENHRY and CDR2 is SYGVKD. CDR3 length: 15 amino acids. CDR3 sequence (DNA): TGTGCCATCAGTGAGTCGTCGGGGCGGCAACAGCCCCAGCATTTT. This gives the protein CAISESSGRQQPQHF.

The rearrangement uses TRBV27 and TRBJ1-5; the D is unclear. Germline loops: CDR1 MNHEY, CDR2 SMNVEV (reference sequence). CDR3 length: 13 residues. The V and J ends lost 8 bases and 0 bases respectively, with 8 bases between them. This CDR3 is CASGTYSNQPQHF. The CDR3 nucleotides are TGTGCCAGCGGCACTTATAGCAATCAGCCCCAGCATTTT.

This clone has only one observation. This CDR3 reads CATSDSGNYDTQYF. The CDR3 nucleotides are TGTGCCACCAGTGATTCGGGGAATTATGATACGCAGTATTTT. The rearrangement joins TRBV24-1 to TRBJ2-3; TRBD2 might be the D (5 bases). CDR3 length: 14 residues. The V gene lost 2 bases and the J gene lost 6 bases, with 11 bases spanning the gap. Germline V gives CDR1 KGHDR, CDR2 SFDVKD.

The V gene is TRBV10-3, the J gene TRBJ2-7, with a tentative D call TRBD1 (5 bases). CDR1 is ENHRY, CDR2 SYGVKD, per germline. The CDR3 contains 12 residues. V dropped 7 bases and J dropped 2 bases, with 9 bases sitting between them. The CDR3 spells CAIMGLTYEQYF. The CDR3 coding sequence is TGTGCCATCATGGGGCTAACCTACGAGCAGTACTTC.

This chain links TRBV9 with TRBJ1-4; no reliable D call. Trimming shortened V by 4 bases and J by 0 bases, and 16 bases separated the two germline ends. The V gene's germline CDR1 is SGDLS and CDR2 YYNGEE. The CDR3 has 17 residues. CDR3: CASSPGRARSTNEKLFF. The CDR3 region has the DNA TGTGCCAGCAGCCCAGGTAGGGCACGTTCAACTAATGAAAAACTGTTTTTT.

The V call is TRBV29-1, the J call TRBJ1-1; no clear D. Deletions cut 2 bases from V and 1 base from J, with 32 bases between. Germline CDR1 reads SQVTM; CDR2 reads ANQGSEA. CDR3 length: 21 residues. CDR3 in amino acids: CSVELRFEPRLFPSRNTEAFF. CDR3 nucleotide sequence: TGCAGCGTTGAACTTCGCTTCGAACCCCGCTTGTTTCCTAGCCGGAACACTGAAGCTTTCTTT.

The table lists this clone with a few counts. The chain uses TRBV18 and TRBJ1-2; D not certain. The germline V gene has CDR1 KGHSH and CDR2 LQKENI. There are 13 residues in the CDR3. Trimming took 3 bases from V and 2 from J, leaving 7 bases between them. The CDR3 DNA reads TGTGCCAGCTCACCCCCGGGGAACTATGGCTACACCTTC. It translates to CASSPPGNYGYTF. The full variable domain, in which reference TRBV18 and TRBJ1-2 provide the parts outside the CDR3, is NAGVMQNPRHLVRRRGQEARLRCSPMKGHSHVYWYRQLPEEGLKFMVYLQKENIIDESGMPKERFSAEFPKEGPSILRIQQVVRGDSAAYFCASSPPGNYGYTFGSGTRLTVV.

About this clone itself: The junction does not match germline at one end; this may be a read error. The genes are TRBV4-3 and TRBJ2-7, with 7 bases lining up with TRBD2. The CDR3 covers 17 residues. In germline, CDR1 is LGHNA, CDR2 YSLEER. The CDR3 loop reads CTSSPSFWRESSYEQYF. The CDR3 DNA follows: TGCACCAGCAGCCCCTCTTTCTGGCGGGAGAGTTCCTACGAGCAGTACTTC.

The chain couples TRBV15 to TRBJ1-2, with TRBD1 matching 7 bases. CDR1 is LNHNV, CDR2 YYDKDF, per germline (reference sequence). The CDR3 has 15 residues. Trimming cost V 2 bases and J 4 bases; bases outside gene matches: 7. The CDR3 here is CATSRPSTGSYGYTF. The CDR3 DNA follows: TGTGCCACCAGCAGACCGTCGACAGGGAGCTATGGCTACACCTTC.

This rearrangement joins TRBV7-3 to TRBJ2-7; D unclear. Germline V gene data show CDR1 as SGHTA and CDR2 as FQGTGA. V gave up 5 bases and J gave up 7 bases, with 21 bases separating them. The CDR3 loop spans 15 amino acids. The CDR3 sequence is CASSPTPGGVWEQYF. CDR3 bases: TGTGCCAGCAGCCCAACCCCCGGTGGAGTATGGGAGCAGTACTTC.

The rearrangement joins TRBV19 to TRBJ2-7; maybe TRBD2 (5 bases). Germline-derived CDR1 and CDR2 are LNHDA and SQIVND (reference sequence). Trimming stripped 0 bases from V and 3 bases from J, with 12 bases between. CDR3 length: 15 residues. DNA of the CDR3: TGTGCCAGTAGTATAGATGGAGGCTTCAACTACGAGCAGTACTTC. It yields the protein CASSIDGGFNYEQYF. Supplemented by reference TRBV19 and TRBJ2-7, the full variable domain reads DGGITQSPKYLFRKEGQNVTLSCEQNLNHDAMYWYRQDPGQGLRLIYYSQIVNDFQKGDIAEGYSVSREKKESFPLTVTSAQKNPTAFYLCASSIDGGFNYEQYFGPGTRLTVT.

The V and J genes are TRBV18 and TRBJ2-1, with D perhaps being TRBD1 or TRBD2 (5 bases each). The CDR3 consists of 15 residues. Germline V lookup: CDR1 KGHSH, CDR2 LQKENI. Trimming took off 1 base at V and 5 bases at J, with 12 bases between the two ends. The CDR3 sequence is CASSPLGTQDNEQFF. CDR3 DNA: TGTGCCAGCTCACCACTGGGGACCCAAGACAATGAGCAGTTCTTC.

The CDR3 bases are TGCAGCGGAGGGGGAGGGGTAAACACTGAAGCTTTCTTT. Translated: CSGGGGVNTEAFF. The V gene is TRBV29-1, the J gene TRBJ1-1; TRBD1 might be the D (6 bases). V lost 7 bases and J lost 2, with 14 bases in between. The CDR3 has 13 amino acids. CDR1 and CDR2 (germline): SQVTM, ANQGSEA. Supplemented by reference TRBV29-1 and TRBJ1-1, the full variable domain reads SAVISQKPSRDICQRGTSLTIQCQVDSQVTMMFWYRQQPGQSLTLIATANQGSEATYESGFVIDKFPISRPNLTFSTLTVSNMSPEDSSIYLCSGGGGVNTEAFFGQGTRLTVV.

The gene calls are TRBV11-2 and TRBJ2-4; D is ambiguous. The germline V and J ends were trimmed by 5 bases and 0 bases, with 14 bases remaining between them. CDR1 and CDR2 (germline): SGHAT, FQNNGV. The CDR3 is made up of 16 amino acids. CDR3 DNA: TGTGCCAGCAGCCCGCGGATCTCTCTAGCCAAAAACATTCAGTACTTC. It encodes CASSPRISLAKNIQYF.

The chain has TRBV27 and TRBJ2-5; D not certain. V gave up 3 bases and J gave up 2 bases, with 7 bases separating them. This CDR3 has 13 residues. Germline CDR1 is MNHEY and CDR2 is SMNVEV (reference sequence). CDR3 coding DNA: TGTGCCAGCAGTTTCAAAGTTCAAGAGACCCAGTACTTC. Its translation: CASSFKVQETQYF.

V is TRBV9 and J is TRBJ2-1, with TRBD2 matching over 8 bases. V was pared by 3 bases and J by 7 bases, with 12 bases of the junction left unmatched. CDR3 size: 16 residues. Germline-derived CDR1 and CDR2 are SGDLS and YYNGEE. The CDR3: CASSGASGSAQNEQFF. CDR3 in DNA: TGTGCCAGCAGCGGAGCGAGCGGGAGTGCGCAAAATGAGCAGTTCTTC. Variable domain in full (rest from reference TRBV9 and TRBJ2-1): DSGVTQTPKHLITATGQRVTLRCSPRSGDLSVYWYQQSLDQGLQFLIQYYNGEERAKGNILERFSAQQFPDLHSELNLSSLELGDSALYFCASSGASGSAQNEQFFGPGTRLTVL.

In DNA form, the CDR3 reads TGTGCCAGCAGCAAACCCCTTCCCGGGCGGGAGTCTTACGAGCAGTACTTC. Protein sequence: CASSKPLPGRESYEQYF. The chain uses TRBV21-1 and TRBJ2-7; the table calls TRBD2, which could not be checked here. TRBV21-1 is assigned pseudogene status. There are 17 residues in the CDR3.

V gene TRBV25-1 combines with J gene TRBJ1-2, with no clear D. Trimming removed 2 bases from V and 9 bases from J, with 16 bases in between. Germline V gives CDR1 MGHDK, CDR2 SYGVNS. The CDR3 consists of 14 residues. The DNA of the CDR3 is TGTGCCAGCAGTGAAGTTGTGGAGGGCGGTAGCTACACCTTC. As protein: CASSEVVEGGSYTF.

The rearrangement uses TRBV19 and TRBJ2-1; 9 bases match TRBD1. The CDR3 sequence is 15 residues long. Germline trimming cut 5 bases from V and 3 bases from J; bases unmatched to any gene: 5. Germline assignment: CDR1 LNHDA and CDR2 SQIVND (reference sequence). CDR3 sequence: CASSPTTGGYNEQFF. The CDR3 DNA reads TGTGCCAGTAGTCCAACGACAGGGGGCTACAATGAGCAGTTCTTC.

The chain uses TRBV5-4 and TRBJ1-2; 9 bases map to TRBD1. The CDR3 contains 14 residues. Germline-derived CDR1 and CDR2 are SGHNT and YYREEE (reference sequence). V shed 4 bases and J 7 bases; nucleotides not matched to a gene: 8. The DNA for the CDR3 is TGTGCCAGCAGCGGGACAGGGACGAGCTCTGGCTACACCTTC. This gives the protein CASSGTGTSSGYTF.

The chain has TRBV30 and TRBJ1-3; D is uncertain. The CDR3 consists of 15 residues. Germline loops: CDR1 GTSNPN, CDR2 SVGIG (reference sequence). V dropped 3 bases and J dropped 0 bases, with 12 bases sitting between them. The CDR3 DNA reads TGTGCCTGGAGAAAGGACGGATCCTCTGGAAACACCATATATTTT. This gives the protein CAWRKDGSSGNTIYF.